The subject of this entry is one T cell receptor (beta chain). Its antigen is not known. CDR3 length: 16 amino acids. CDR1 SGHTA and CDR2 FQGNSA come from the germline V gene. Trimming shortened V by 1 base and J by 4 bases, and 14 bases separated the two germline ends. This record comes from a study of cytomegalovirus exposure and HLA in healthy donors. General study findings and limits: Being productive about 90% or about 30% of the time was typical of most TCR beta V segments in an earlier analysis.

The records omit this donor's CMV serostatus. The PCR contained 60 Vbeta and 13 Jbeta primers. Sequencing used immunoSEQ multiplex PCR; TCRdb keeps in-frame clones, though not all of them. Of about 130,000 clones listed, over 75% were seen once; the top ten hold approximately 4.3%. The rearrangement joins TRBV7-2 to TRBJ1-3; D unresolved. Sequenced material: PBMCs. This TCR derives from a man aged 25 to 40 in good health. The CDR3 region is CASSLDSGAGGNTIYF. The DNA for the CDR3 is TGTGCCAGCAGCTTAGACAGTGGCGCAGGAGGAAACACCATATATTTT.